The following is a T cell receptor beta chain sequence with its context. The table came from immunoSEQ multiplex PCR; TCRdb's copy has only in-frame clones and leaves some out. The table shows 90,000 to 95,000 clones, with roughly four fifths occurring only once. These data are taken from a study of radiation and T cells in renal cell carcinoma. On the study more broadly: Nephrectomy followed 15 Gy stereotactic body radiation by 4 weeks.

Germline CDR1 LNHDA, CDR2 SQIVND (reference sequence). The CDR3 runs to 14 residues. V shed 7 bases and J shed 3 bases, with 13 bases lying between them. Time point denoted: baseline pretreatment blood. Treatment specified: 15 Gy SBRT to primary tumor, nephrectomy 4 weeks later. Clear cell pathology was present in this patient's renal cell carcinoma. V and J are TRBV19 and TRBJ1-5, with D maybe TRBD1 (6 bases). The TCR sequence derives from a man in his sixties with renal cell carcinoma. The sequencing here drew on blood, taken from a patient whose treatment included radiotherapy and nephrectomy. The CDR3 DNA sequence: TGTGCCAGTACCTGGGGGGCAGACAATCAGCCCCAGCATTTT. Translated: CASTWGADNQPQHF.